This T cell receptor beta chain was obtained from a study of T cells after posttransplantation cyclophosphamide. Regarding the study as a whole: After PTCy, TRB diversity resembled that of CNI/methotrexate controls. Donor-recipient repertoire similarity was low at 1-2 months, rising over year one. Tissue-infiltrating T cells from skin or gut overlapped little with blood T cells.

The ends were cut back, 6 bases at V and 5 bases at J, with 15 bases in the middle. This CDR3 region has 14 residues. Germline CDR1 is SGDLS and CDR2 is YYNGEE. Cyclophosphamide on days +3 and +4 followed busulfan-fludarabine conditioning and a marrow graft. Here immunoSEQ multiplex PCR was the method, and the copy in TCRdb shows in-frame clones only, minus some. The sample holds around 8,000 clones, and no clone turns up only once. Within the sample, this clone is medium-sized. What it binds is not known. Sequenced material: PBMCs, taken after allogeneic stem cell transplant with posttransplant cyclophosphamide. The receptor comes from a female patient aged 50 to 65 who received an allogeneic stem cell transplant from a related donor, was CMV-positive, and had no GVHD. A subset of T cells may come from the graft donor. V gene TRBV9 combines with J gene TRBJ2-1; the D gene is possibly TRBD2 (6 bases). This chain's CDR3 is CASTGRLGNNEQFF. CDR3 bases: TGTGCCAGCACCGGTAGACTAGGGAACAATGAGCAGTTCTTC.